The following is a TCR beta chain sequence with its context. Its antigen remains unknown. Produced via immunoSEQ multiplex PCR; TCRdb's table is partial and in-frame only. The table lists roughly 24,000 clones, around 98% of them singletons, with 0.15% in the top ten. The sample is drawn from a study of monozygotic twins with cystic fibrosis. Study in general: Library input was approximately 3.1 micrograms of fragmented DNA, with 15 PCR cycles.

Study-wide results and caveats: Co-twins had the most similar V usage for 13 of 16 pairs, J for 8. Clonality was generally low (median roughly 0.01), higher in the most severe patients. Monozygotic CF twins shared more identical nucleotide clonotypes than unrelated patients.

Per the germline V gene, CDR1 is SGHAT and CDR2 is FQNNGV. V gave up 5 bases and J gave up 5 bases; unmatched junction bases: 9. The CDR3 has 15 amino acids. The TCR sequence derives from a girl aged 10 to 17 with cystic fibrosis. V is TRBV11-2 and J is TRBJ1-2; TRBD1 agrees at 9 bases. Sequencing was performed on blood. The CDR3 sequence: CASSPGQGLGYGYTF. In DNA form, the CDR3 reads TGTGCCAGCAGCCCCGGACAGGGGCTAGGGTATGGCTACACCTTC.